Each of the 27 T cell receptor beta chains below was sequenced from the same sample in a study of shared clonotypes between healthy human individuals. Naive CD8 populations comprised CD45RO-negative cells positively selected for CCR7, excluding terminally differentiated effector memory CD45RA+ cells. Here immunoSEQ multiplex PCR was the method, and the copy in TCRdb shows in-frame clones only, minus some. The table shows about 2.1 million clones, with just under 95% occurring only once. Material for sequencing was naive CD8+ T cells from PBMCs. These receptors came from a man younger than 35 in good health. Some clones in this sample may be carry-over from other donors' samples.

This chain connects TRBV13 to TRBJ2-3; unclear D gene. V lost 5 bases, J lost 2 bases, and 8 bases lay in between. CDR1 is PRHDT, CDR2 FYEKMQ, per germline (reference sequence). The CDR3 has 13 residues. The CDR3: CASSLGITDTQYF. Written as DNA, the CDR3 is TGTGCCAGCAGCCTCGGAATCACAGATACGCAGTATTTT.

The gene calls are TRBV6-1 and TRBJ2-7; no definite D call. CDR3 length equals 14 residues. The germline V gene encodes CDR1 MNHNS and CDR2 SASEGT. Trimming removed 7 bases from V and 0 bases from J, with 13 bases in between. The DNA for the CDR3 is TGTGCCAGCACCCCCAGTGTGGCCTCCTACGAGCAGTACTTC. Translated, it gives CASTPSVASYEQYF.

The rearrangement links TRBV5-6 to TRBJ2-1; 8 positions agree with TRBD2. After removal of 3 bases from V and 2 bases from J, the junction contained 7 bases not matched to a gene. The CDR3 runs to 16 residues. Germline V gene sequence: CDR1 SGHDT, CDR2 YYEEEE. CDR3 bases: TGTGCCAGCAGCTATATAAGCGGGAGCCCCTACAATGAGCAGTTCTTC. Its protein product is CASSYISGSPYNEQFF.

The V and J genes are TRBV15 and TRBJ2-7; D remains ambiguous. The CDR3 has 16 amino acids. The germline V and J ends were trimmed by 3 bases and 3 bases, with 18 bases remaining between them. The V gene's germline CDR1 is LNHNV and CDR2 YYDKDF (reference sequence). CDR3 sequence reads: CATSSSMSLADYEQYF. Written as DNA, the CDR3 is TGTGCCACCAGCAGTTCGATGTCCTTGGCTGACTACGAGCAGTACTTC.

This clone was seen once. V is TRBV7-9 and J is TRBJ2-1, with TRBD1 identical over 10 bases. The germline V gene encodes CDR1 SEHNR and CDR2 FQNEAQ (reference sequence). The junction had 9 bases not matched to a gene; V was cut back by 4 bases and J by 6 bases. There are 16 residues in the CDR3. The CDR3 sequence: CASSSPGQGTTNEQFF. CDR3 DNA sequence: TGTGCCAGCAGCTCTCCGGGACAGGGGACTACCAATGAGCAGTTCTTC.

Of note for this clone: This CDR3 is also generated by other DNA sequences in the sample. The rearrangement uses TRBV4-1 and TRBJ2-1; 9 bases are shared with TRBD2. Germline V gene lookup returns CDR1 MGHRA and CDR2 YSYEKL. V lost 0 bases, J lost 4 bases, and 7 bases stayed unmatched. The CDR3 has 17 residues. CDR3 DNA: TGCGCCAGCAGCCAAGATCCAGCGGGGGGCCTATACAATGAGCAGTTCTTC. It encodes CASSQDPAGGLYNEQFF.

This sequence joins TRBV4-1 and TRBJ1-1; possible D gene TRBD1, 5 bases. The V end lost 2 bases, the J end lost 4 bases, and 14 bases lay between the germline ends. The CDR3 is 15 amino acids. Germline CDR1 reads MGHRA; CDR2 reads YSYEKL. This CDR3 reads CASSQWGSGGTEAFF. The CDR3 DNA follows: TGCGCCAGCAGCCAATGGGGCAGCGGGGGCACTGAAGCTTTCTTT.

This chain connects TRBV2 to TRBJ2-7; D remains unclear. V was shortened by 2 bases and J by 1 base, with 9 bases between the two germline ends. Germline V gene data show CDR1 as SNHLY and CDR2 as FYNNEI. This CDR3 has 14 amino acids. The CDR3 region has the DNA TGTGCCAGCAGTGAACTTGCCCATTCCTACGAGCAGTACTTC. This encodes CASSELAHSYEQYF.

V usage is TRBV19 and J usage is TRBJ2-2, with 9 bases aligning to TRBD1. From germline, CDR1 is LNHDA and CDR2 SQIVND (reference sequence). Trimming at V came to 3 bases and at J to 4 bases, leaving 9 bases not matched to a gene. The length of the CDR3 is 17 residues. CDR3 sequence reads: CASSISGTGSLTGELFF. In nucleotides, the CDR3 is TGTGCCAGTAGTATCTCCGGGACAGGGAGTCTCACCGGGGAGCTGTTTTTT.

The chain couples TRBV5-1 to TRBJ1-1; no reliable D call. The ends were cut back, 5 bases at V and 3 bases at J, with 23 bases in the middle. The germline gives CDR1 SGHRS, CDR2 YFSETQ. The CDR3 has 17 residues. The CDR3 loop reads CASSVSRGVSRYTEAFF. The CDR3 nucleotides read TGCGCCAGCAGTGTCTCCCGGGGAGTTTCGAGATACACTGAAGCTTTCTTT.

The chain links TRBV29-1 to TRBJ2-7; D remains unclear. From germline, CDR1 is SQVTM and CDR2 ANQGSEA. The V end lost 7 bases, the J end lost 6 bases, and 19 bases lay between the germline ends. The CDR3 is made up of 13 amino acids. CDR3 sequence reads: CSAAAGTYVEQYF. In nucleotides, the CDR3 is TGCAGCGCCGCTGCCGGTACGTACGTCGAGCAGTACTTC.

This chain joins TRBV7-9 and TRBJ2-7; D may be TRBD2 (6 bases). The CDR3 is 14 residues long. Germline CDR1 and CDR2: SEHNR and FQNEAQ (reference sequence). Trimming took 6 bases from V and 6 from J, leaving 18 bases between them. The DNA for the CDR3 is TGTGCCAGCAGACACCGGGCCCCGCGGGGCGAGCAGTACTTC. Its protein is CASRHRAPRGEQYF.

The chain joins TRBV5-6 to TRBJ2-7, with TRBD2 matching 11 bases. Germline V lookup: CDR1 SGHDT, CDR2 YYEEEE. CDR3 length: 14 residues. With V trimmed by 2 bases and J by 3 bases, 1 base remained unmatched. The CDR3 coding sequence is TGTGCCAGCAGCTTCACTAGCGGGAGCTACGAGCAGTACTTC. It codes for CASSFTSGSYEQYF.

V usage is TRBV29-1 and J usage is TRBJ2-1; TRBD2 matches at 9 bases. Germline V gene lookup returns CDR1 SQVTM and CDR2 ANQGSEA. The CDR3 sequence is 14 residues long. With V trimmed by 6 bases and J by 0 bases, 3 bases remained unmatched. The CDR3 reads CSVLAGFSYNEQFF. CDR3 DNA: TGCAGCGTCCTAGCGGGATTCTCCTACAATGAGCAGTTCTTC.

The V call is TRBV6-1, the J call TRBJ1-1; D is unresolved. The V and J ends lost 3 bases and 6 bases respectively, with 8 bases between them. The CDR3 runs 12 residues. CDR1 and CDR2 (germline): MNHNS, SASEGT. The CDR3 reads CASSDMVPEAFF. The DNA of the CDR3 is TGTGCCAGCAGTGATATGGTCCCTGAAGCTTTCTTT.

The gene calls are TRBV19 and TRBJ2-7; the match to TRBD2 covers 11 bases. The CDR3 is 15 amino acids. The germline V gene has CDR1 LNHDA and CDR2 SQIVND (reference sequence). Germline trimming cut 3 bases from V and 3 bases from J; bases unmatched to any gene: 4. As DNA, the CDR3 is TGTGCCAGTAGTATTTCTACTAGCGGGAGCTACGAGCAGTACTTC. This encodes CASSISTSGSYEQYF. Supplemented by reference TRBV19 and TRBJ2-7, the full variable domain reads DGGITQSPKYLFRKEGQNVTLSCEQNLNHDAMYWYRQDPGQGLRLIYYSQIVNDFQKGDIAEGYSVSREKKESFPLTVTSAQKNPTAFYLCASSISTSGSYEQYFGPGTRLTVT.

The J gene is TRBJ2-7, the V gene TRBV21-1. TRBV21-1 is classified as a pseudogene. The CDR3 has 15 amino acids. The CDR3 DNA sequence: TGTGCCAGCAGAGTTCGGAACTACGGGGACCTCGAGCAGTACTTC. Translated: CASRVRNYGDLEQYF.

The chain carries TRBV25-1 and TRBJ2-3; D not certain. Germline values: CDR1 MGHDK, CDR2 SYGVNS. This CDR3 region has 12 residues. Trimming pared 2 bases from V and 6 bases from J, leaving 6 bases between. The CDR3 is CASSEREDTQYF. The CDR3 bases are TGTGCCAGCAGTGAAAGAGAGGATACGCAGTATTTT.

This chain connects TRBV11-2 to TRBJ2-5; possibly TRBD2 for D (5 bases). V lost 1 base to trimming and J lost 2 bases, with 8 bases between them. The CDR3 runs 14 residues. Germline V gene data show CDR1 as SGHAT and CDR2 as FQNNGV. CDR3 in amino acids: CASSLARTQETQYF. CDR3 DNA sequence: TGTGCCAGCAGCTTAGCACGGACTCAAGAGACCCAGTACTTC.

The chain employs TRBV4-2 and TRBJ2-5; 7 bases agree with TRBD1. The germline gives CDR1 LGHNA, CDR2 YNFKEQ. J lost 4 bases, V lost 4 bases, and 9 bases had no gene match. The CDR3 is made up of 15 amino acids. CDR3 sequence reads: CASSRYWGQLETQYF. CDR3 DNA sequence: TGTGCCAGCAGCCGTTACTGGGGACAGCTAGAGACCCAGTACTTC.

The table lists this clone with a count of one. The chain joins TRBV28 to TRBJ1-3; unclear D gene. V gave up 4 bases and J gave up 4 bases, with 5 bases separating them. From germline, CDR1 is MDHEN and CDR2 SYDVKM. This CDR3 comprises 12 residues. The CDR3 spells CASSWMGNTIYF. CDR3 bases: TGTGCCAGCAGTTGGATGGGAAACACCATATATTTT.

The chain has TRBV7-2 and TRBJ1-4; 11 bases fit TRBD1. Unmatched junction bases numbered 2, after V lost 1 base and J lost 7 bases. Per the germline V gene, CDR1 is SGHTA and CDR2 is FQGNSA. CDR3 size: 15 residues. The CDR3 nucleotides are TGTGCCAGCAGCTTAGTCGGGACAGGGGGTGAAAAACTGTTTTTT. Translating it yields CASSLVGTGGEKLFF.

The chain joins TRBV5-6 to TRBJ2-2; no reliable D call. V gave up 3 bases and J gave up 7 bases, with 7 bases separating them. CDR1 is SGHDT, CDR2 YYEEEE, per germline. The CDR3 consists of 12 residues. CDR3: CASSWGIGELFF. CDR3 DNA sequence: TGTGCCAGCAGCTGGGGTATCGGGGAGCTGTTTTTT.

The chain joins TRBV5-1 to TRBJ2-3; no clear D. The CDR3 length is 15 residues. Germline V gene sequence: CDR1 SGHRS, CDR2 YFSETQ. Trimming took 2 bases from V and 0 from J, leaving 10 bases between them. The CDR3 DNA is TGCGCCAGCAGCTTACATGAAACTAGCACAGATACGCAGTATTTT. Protein: CASSLHETSTDTQYF.

The rearrangement joins TRBV27 to TRBJ2-7; 7 bases are shared with TRBD1. This CDR3 contains 16 residues. V dropped 6 bases and J dropped 4; count of bases not matched to a gene: 15. Germline-derived CDR1 and CDR2 are MNHEY and SMNVEV (reference sequence). CDR3 sequence: CASSLLRDRARYEQYF. The CDR3 DNA sequence: TGTGCCAGCAGCCTCCTCCGAGACAGGGCAAGATACGAGCAGTACTTC.

This clone was counted only a few times. This chain links TRBV25-1 with TRBJ1-5, with D perhaps TRBD1 (5 bases). Germline values: CDR1 MGHDK, CDR2 SYGVNS. V was trimmed by 3 bases and J by 2 bases, leaving 8 bases between them. The CDR3 is 14 amino acids. Here the CDR3 DNA reads TGTGCCAGCAGTGATTCAGGGCGCAATCAGCCCCAGCATTTT. Protein sequence: CASSDSGRNQPQHF.

The V call is TRBV2, the J call TRBJ2-7; 7 positions agree with TRBD1. The CDR3 has 14 residues. The V gene's germline CDR1 is SNHLY and CDR2 FYNNEI. V dropped 4 bases and J dropped 6; count of bases not matched to a gene: 9. The CDR3 bases are TGTGCCAGCAGTGTAACAGGGGCGCCGGCCGAGCAGTACTTC. It is translated as CASSVTGAPAEQYF.